The 6 T cell receptor beta chains presented below share a single source sample, sequenced in a study of cytomegalovirus exposure and HLA in healthy donors. In the PCR, 60 Vbeta and 13 Jbeta primers were used. Assay: immunoSEQ multiplex PCR; the TCRdb copy retains only in-frame clones and omits some. The data hold 150,000 to 200,000 clones, with under 90% observed a single time. Sequencing used PBMCs. Receptors originate from a man aged 18 to 29 in good health and CMV-seronegative.

V gene TRBV28 combines with J gene TRBJ1-2; TRBD1 aligns across 7 bases. Germline assignment: CDR1 MDHEN and CDR2 SYDVKM. The CDR3 is 15 residues long. The J segment lost 7 bases and the V segment lost 6 bases, leaving 14 bases of the junction unmatched. CDR3 in amino acids: CASSLPVQGQSGYTF. CDR3 bases: TGTGCCAGCAGCCTTCCTGTCCAGGGACAGAGTGGCTACACCTTC.

CDR3: CASSPLWRTTNEKLFF. The CDR3 coding sequence is TGTGCCAGCTCACCCCTGTGGCGGACAACTAATGAAAAACTGTTTTTT. The chain has TRBV18 and TRBJ1-4; D is uncertain. Per germline, CDR1 KGHSH and CDR2 LQKENI. The length of the CDR3 is 16 residues. Trimming pared 3 bases from V and 0 bases from J, leaving 11 bases between.

This chain connects TRBV5-6 to TRBJ2-5, with 7 bases matching TRBD1. V trimming: 5 bases; J trimming: 5 bases; junction bases outside the gene matches: 12. The length of the CDR3 is 15 residues. Germline V gives CDR1 SGHDT, CDR2 YYEEEE. This CDR3 reads CASSQRQGPRETQYF. In DNA form, the CDR3 reads TGTGCCAGCAGTCAAAGACAGGGCCCCCGTGAGACCCAGTACTTC.

The chain joins TRBV5-1 to TRBJ2-7, with a weak D call TRBD1 (6 bases). Trimming shortened V by 1 base and J by 2 bases, and 10 bases separated the two germline ends. The germline CDR1 and CDR2 sequences are SGHRS and YFSETQ. The CDR3 length is 14 residues. The CDR3 sequence: CASSLRGSTYEQYF. CDR3 DNA sequence: TGCGCCAGCAGCTTGAGGGGGAGCACCTACGAGCAGTACTTC.

The V gene is TRBV5-4, the J gene TRBJ2-1; no firm D call. The CDR3 is 13 amino acids. The germline V gene has CDR1 SGHNT and CDR2 YYREEE (reference sequence). Trimming removed 0 bases at V and 4 bases at J, with 5 bases between. The CDR3: CASSLALYNEQFF. CDR3 bases: TGTGCCAGCAGCTTGGCACTGTACAATGAGCAGTTCTTC. The entire variable domain, with the rest obtained from reference TRBV5-4 and TRBJ2-1, is as follows: ETGVTQSPTHLIKTRGQQVTLRCSSQSGHNTVSWYQQALGQGPQFIFQYYREEENGRGNFPPRFSGLQFPNYSSELNVNALELDDSALYLCASSLALYNEQFFGPGTRLTVL.

This chain joins TRBV27 and TRBJ2-1; tentatively, D is TRBD1 (5 bases). There are 13 residues in the CDR3. Germline assignment: CDR1 MNHEY and CDR2 SMNVEV (reference sequence). The ends were cut back, 8 bases at V and 7 bases at J, with 15 bases in the middle. Here the CDR3 reads CASQDTLGNEQFF. CDR3 sequence (DNA): TGTGCCAGCCAGGACACCCTTGGAAATGAGCAGTTCTTC.